This TCR beta chain derives from a study of T cell responses to AZD1222 COVID-19 vaccine. Assay: immunoSEQ multiplex PCR; the TCRdb copy retains only in-frame clones and omits some. The sample contains more than 120,000 clones, about 86% of which appear only once. The CDR3 covers 10 residues. CDR1 and CDR2 from the germline V gene are WNHNN and SYGVQD (reference sequence). The ends were cut back, 4 bases at V and 11 bases at J, with 3 bases in the middle. Sequencing was performed on peripheral blood, taken 28 days after the second AZD1222 dose. The clonotype was recovered from an adult who received the AZD1222 COVID-19 vaccine. This chain connects TRBV10-1 to TRBJ1-6; D is unclear. CDR3 amino acids: CASSAPPLHF. CDR3 in DNA: TGCGCCAGCAGTGCTCCACCCCTCCACTTT.